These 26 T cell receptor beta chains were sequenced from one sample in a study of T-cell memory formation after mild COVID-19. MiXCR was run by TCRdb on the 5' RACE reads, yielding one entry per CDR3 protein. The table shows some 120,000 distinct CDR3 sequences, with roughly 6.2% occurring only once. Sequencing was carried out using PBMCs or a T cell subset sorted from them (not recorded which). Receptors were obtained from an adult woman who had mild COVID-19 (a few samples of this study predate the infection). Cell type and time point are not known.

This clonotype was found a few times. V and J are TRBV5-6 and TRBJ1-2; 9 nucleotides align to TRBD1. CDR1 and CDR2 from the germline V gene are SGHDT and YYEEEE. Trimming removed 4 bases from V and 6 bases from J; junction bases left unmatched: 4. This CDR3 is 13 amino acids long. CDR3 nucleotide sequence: TGTGCCAGCAGCCGGGGACAGGGAGATGGCTACACCTTC. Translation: CASSRGQGDGYTF.

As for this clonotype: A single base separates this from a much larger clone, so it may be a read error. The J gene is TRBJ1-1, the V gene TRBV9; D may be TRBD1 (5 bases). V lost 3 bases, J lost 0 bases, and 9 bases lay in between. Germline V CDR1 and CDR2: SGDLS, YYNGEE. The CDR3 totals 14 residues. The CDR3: CASSDRQLNTEAFF. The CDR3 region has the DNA TGTGCCAGCAGCGACCGACAGTTGAACACTGAAGCTTTCTTT.

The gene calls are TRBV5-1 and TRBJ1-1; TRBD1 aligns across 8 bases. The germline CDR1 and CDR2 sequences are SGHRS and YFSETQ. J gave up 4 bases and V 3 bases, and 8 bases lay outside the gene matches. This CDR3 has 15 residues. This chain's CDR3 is CASSYRTGGGTEAFF. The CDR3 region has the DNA TGCGCCAGCAGCTACCGAACAGGGGGAGGCACTGAAGCTTTCTTT.

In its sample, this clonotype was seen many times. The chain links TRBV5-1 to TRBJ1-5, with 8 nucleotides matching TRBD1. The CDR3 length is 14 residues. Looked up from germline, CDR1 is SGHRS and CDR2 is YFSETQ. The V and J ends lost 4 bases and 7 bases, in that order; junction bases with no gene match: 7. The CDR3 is CASSPRTGTQPQHF. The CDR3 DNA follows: TGCGCCAGCAGCCCGCGGACAGGGACGCAGCCCCAGCATTTT.

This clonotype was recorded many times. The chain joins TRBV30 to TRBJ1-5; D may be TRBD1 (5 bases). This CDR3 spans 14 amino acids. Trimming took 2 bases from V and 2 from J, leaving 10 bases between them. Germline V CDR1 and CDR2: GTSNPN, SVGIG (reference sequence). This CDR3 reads CAWSKGARNQPQHF. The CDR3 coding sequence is TGTGCCTGGAGTAAAGGGGCACGCAATCAGCCCCAGCATTTT.

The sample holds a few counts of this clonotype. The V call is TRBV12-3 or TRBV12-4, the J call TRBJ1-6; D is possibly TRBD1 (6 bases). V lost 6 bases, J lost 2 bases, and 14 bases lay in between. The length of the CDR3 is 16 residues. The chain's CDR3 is CASSPDRLAYNSPLHF. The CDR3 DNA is TGTGCCAGCAGCCCAGACAGGCTAGCCTATAATTCACCCCTCCACTTT.

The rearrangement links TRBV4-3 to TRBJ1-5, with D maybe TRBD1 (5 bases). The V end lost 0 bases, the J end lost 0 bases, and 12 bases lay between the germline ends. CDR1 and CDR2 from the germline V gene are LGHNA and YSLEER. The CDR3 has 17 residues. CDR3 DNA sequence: TGCGCCAGCAGCCAAGATTGGGGCAGGGATAGCAATCAGCCCCAGCATTTT. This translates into CASSQDWGRDSNQPQHF.

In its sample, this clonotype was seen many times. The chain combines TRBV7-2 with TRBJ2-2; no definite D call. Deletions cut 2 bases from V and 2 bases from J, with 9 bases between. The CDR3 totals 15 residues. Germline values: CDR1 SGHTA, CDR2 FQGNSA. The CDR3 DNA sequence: TGTGCCAGCAGCTTACAGCGAACAAACACCGGGGAGCTGTTTTTT. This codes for CASSLQRTNTGELFF.

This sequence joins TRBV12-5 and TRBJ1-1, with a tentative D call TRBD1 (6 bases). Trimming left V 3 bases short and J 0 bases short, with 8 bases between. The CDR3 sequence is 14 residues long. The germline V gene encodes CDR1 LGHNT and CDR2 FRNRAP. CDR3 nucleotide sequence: TGTGCTAGTGGTTTAGGGGGGATGAACACTGAAGCTTTCTTT. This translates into CASGLGGMNTEAFF.

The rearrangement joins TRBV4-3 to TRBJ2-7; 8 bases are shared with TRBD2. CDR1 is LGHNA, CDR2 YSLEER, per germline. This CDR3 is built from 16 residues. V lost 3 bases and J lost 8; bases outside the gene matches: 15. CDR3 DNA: TGCGCCAGCAGCCAGCTCTGGACGGGAGGGACTACGCAGCAGTACTTC. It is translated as CASSQLWTGGTTQQYF.

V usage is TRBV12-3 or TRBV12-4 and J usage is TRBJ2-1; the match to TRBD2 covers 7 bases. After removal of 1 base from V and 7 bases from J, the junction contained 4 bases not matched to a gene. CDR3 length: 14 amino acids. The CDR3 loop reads CASSLVLGGNEQFF. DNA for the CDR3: TGTGCCAGCAGTTTAGTTCTGGGGGGGAATGAGCAGTTCTTC.

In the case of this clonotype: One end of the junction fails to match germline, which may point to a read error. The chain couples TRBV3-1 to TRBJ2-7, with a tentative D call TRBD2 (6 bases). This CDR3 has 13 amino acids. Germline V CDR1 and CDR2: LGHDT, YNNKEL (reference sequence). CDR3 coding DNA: TGTGCCAGCAGCCTCCGGGACTCCTACGAGCATTACTTC. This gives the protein CASSLRDSYEHYF.

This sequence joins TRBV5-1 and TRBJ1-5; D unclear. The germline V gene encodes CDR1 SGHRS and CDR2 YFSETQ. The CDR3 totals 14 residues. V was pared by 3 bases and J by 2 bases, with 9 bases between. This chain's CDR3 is CASSSDGGNQPQHF. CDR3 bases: TGCGCCAGCAGCTCGGACGGGGGCAATCAGCCCCAGCATTTT.

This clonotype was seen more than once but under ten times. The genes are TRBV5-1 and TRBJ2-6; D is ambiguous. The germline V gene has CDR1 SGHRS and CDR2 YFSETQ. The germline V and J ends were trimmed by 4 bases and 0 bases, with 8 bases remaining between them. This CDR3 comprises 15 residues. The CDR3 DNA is TGCGCCAGCAGCCCCCAGAGCTCTGGGGCCAACGTCCTGACTTTC. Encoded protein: CASSPQSSGANVLTF.

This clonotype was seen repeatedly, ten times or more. The CDR3 DNA reads as TGTGCCAGCAGCCGTGCCCGGGACACGAACACCGGGGAGCTGTTTTTT. As protein: CASSRARDTNTGELFF. V gene TRBV12-3 or TRBV12-4 combines with J gene TRBJ2-2, with D possibly being TRBD1 (6 bases). Trimming pared 6 bases from V and 0 bases from J, leaving 14 bases between. This CDR3 has 16 amino acids.

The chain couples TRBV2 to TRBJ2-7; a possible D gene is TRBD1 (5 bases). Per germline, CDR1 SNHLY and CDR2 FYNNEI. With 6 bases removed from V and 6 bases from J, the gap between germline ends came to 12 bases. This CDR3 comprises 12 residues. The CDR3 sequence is CASSQGISEQYF. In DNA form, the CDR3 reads TGTGCCAGCAGCCAGGGAATAAGCGAGCAGTACTTC.

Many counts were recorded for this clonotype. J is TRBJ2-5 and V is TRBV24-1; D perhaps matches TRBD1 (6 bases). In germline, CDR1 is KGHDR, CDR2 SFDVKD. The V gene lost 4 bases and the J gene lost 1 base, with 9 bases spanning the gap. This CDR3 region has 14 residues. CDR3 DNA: TGTGCCACCAGTGAACAGGGCCCCCAAGAGACCCAGTACTTC. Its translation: CATSEQGPQETQYF.

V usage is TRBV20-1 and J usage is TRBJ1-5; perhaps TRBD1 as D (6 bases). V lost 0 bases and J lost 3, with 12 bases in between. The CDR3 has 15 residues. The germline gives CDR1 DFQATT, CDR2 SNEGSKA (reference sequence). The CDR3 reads CSARDMGHPNQPQHF. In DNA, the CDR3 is TGCAGTGCTAGAGATATGGGACACCCCAATCAGCCCCAGCATTTT.

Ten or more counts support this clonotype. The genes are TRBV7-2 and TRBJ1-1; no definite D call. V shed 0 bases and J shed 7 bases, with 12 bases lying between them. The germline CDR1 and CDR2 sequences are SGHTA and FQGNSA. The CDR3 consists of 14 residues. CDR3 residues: CASSLATAFSEAFF. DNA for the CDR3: TGTGCCAGCAGCTTAGCCACAGCATTTAGTGAAGCTTTCTTT.

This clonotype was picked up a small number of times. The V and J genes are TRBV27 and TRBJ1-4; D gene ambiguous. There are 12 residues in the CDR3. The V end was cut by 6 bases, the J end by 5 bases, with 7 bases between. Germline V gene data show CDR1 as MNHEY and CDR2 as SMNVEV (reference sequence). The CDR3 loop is CASRGMNEKLFF. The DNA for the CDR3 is TGTGCCAGCAGGGGTATGAATGAAAAACTGTTTTTT.

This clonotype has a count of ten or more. CDR3 in DNA: TGTGCCAGCAGTTTCGGGGACCCAAGCTCCTACGAGCAGTACTTC. It encodes CASSFGDPSSYEQYF. The rearrangement uses TRBV6-5 and TRBJ2-7; D may match TRBD1 or TRBD2 (5 bases each). Germline CDR1 and CDR2: MNHEY and SVGAGI. V gave up 4 bases and J gave up 0 bases, with 13 bases separating them. This CDR3 has 15 amino acids.

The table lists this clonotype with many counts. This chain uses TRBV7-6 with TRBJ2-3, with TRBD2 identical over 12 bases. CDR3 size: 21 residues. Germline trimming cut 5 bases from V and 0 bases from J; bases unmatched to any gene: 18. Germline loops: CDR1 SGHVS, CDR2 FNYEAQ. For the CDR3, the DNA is TGTGCCAGCAGCACAACGACACCGCCGGGACTAGCGGGCCATAGCACAGATACGCAGTATTTT. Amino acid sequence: CASSTTTPPGLAGHSTDTQYF.

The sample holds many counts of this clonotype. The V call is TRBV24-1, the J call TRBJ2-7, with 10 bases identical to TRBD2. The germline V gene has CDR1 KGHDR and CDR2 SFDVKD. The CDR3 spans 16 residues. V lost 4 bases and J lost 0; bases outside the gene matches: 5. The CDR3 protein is CATSDSLAGDSYEQYF. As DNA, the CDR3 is TGTGCCACCAGTGACTCCCTAGCGGGAGACTCCTACGAGCAGTACTTC.

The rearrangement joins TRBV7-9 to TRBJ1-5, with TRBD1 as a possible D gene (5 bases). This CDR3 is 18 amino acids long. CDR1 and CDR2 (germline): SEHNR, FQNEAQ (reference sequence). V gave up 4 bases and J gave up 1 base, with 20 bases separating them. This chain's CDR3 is CASSSGTERRSSNQPQHF. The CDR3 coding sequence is TGTGCCAGCAGCTCAGGGACCGAGAGACGGTCAAGCAATCAGCCCCAGCATTTT.

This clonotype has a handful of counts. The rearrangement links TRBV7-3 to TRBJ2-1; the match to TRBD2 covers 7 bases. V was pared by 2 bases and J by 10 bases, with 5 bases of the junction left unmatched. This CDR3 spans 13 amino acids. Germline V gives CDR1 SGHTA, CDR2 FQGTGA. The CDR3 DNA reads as TGTGCCAGCAGCTTACAGGGAGGGTTAGAGCAGTTCTTC. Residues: CASSLQGGLEQFF.

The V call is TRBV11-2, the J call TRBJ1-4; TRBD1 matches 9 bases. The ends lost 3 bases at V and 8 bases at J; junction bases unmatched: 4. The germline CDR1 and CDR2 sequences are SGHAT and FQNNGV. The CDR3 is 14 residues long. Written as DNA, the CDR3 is TGTGCCAGCAGCTTTGGGACAGGGACGGAAAAACTGTTTTTT. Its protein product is CASSFGTGTEKLFF.